The 19 T cell receptor beta chains below all came from one sample that was sequenced in a study of cytomegalovirus exposure and HLA in healthy donors. The PCR contained 60 Vbeta and 13 Jbeta primers. The assay was immunoSEQ multiplex PCR, and TCRdb's table has in-frame clones only and misses some. Of roughly 100,000 clones in the sample, approximately 60% were seen once. The material sequenced was PBMCs. The origin of the receptors is a woman aged 50 to 60 in good health and CMV-seropositive.

The CDR3 DNA reads as TGCAGCGTTGAAGGGACAGGGTACTATGGCTACACCTTC. Translated: CSVEGTGYYGYTF. V is TRBV29-1 and J is TRBJ1-2; 8 bases agree with TRBD1. CDR3 length equals 13 residues. Germline CDR1 and CDR2: SQVTM and ANQGSEA. V lost 1 base to trimming and J lost 3 bases; unmatched junction nucleotides: 1.

This clone occurred a few times. The gene calls are TRBV28 and TRBJ1-2; maybe TRBD1 (6 bases). The CDR3 runs to 14 residues. Germline V gene sequence: CDR1 MDHEN, CDR2 SYDVKM. V gave up 4 bases and J gave up 8 bases, with 17 bases separating them. Here the CDR3 reads CASSSVQGLEGYTF. For the CDR3, the DNA is TGTGCCAGCAGTTCCGTACAGGGCCTTGAGGGCTACACCTTC.

Sample share makes this clone medium-sized. The rearrangement joins TRBV19 to TRBJ1-1; no reliable D call. The CDR3 runs 14 residues. V dropped 4 bases and J dropped 2 bases, with 11 bases sitting between them. The germline V gene has CDR1 LNHDA and CDR2 SQIVND (reference sequence). The CDR3 loop reads CASSSATKNTEAFF. CDR3 DNA sequence: TGTGCCAGTAGTAGCGCGACTAAAAACACTGAAGCTTTCTTT.

The chain recombines TRBV6-5 with TRBJ1-2; TRBD1 is a possible D gene (5 bases). V lost 0 bases and J 3 bases, leaving 14 bases between the germline ends. CDR1 and CDR2 (germline): MNHEY, SVGAGI. The CDR3 sequence is 16 residues long. CDR3 in DNA: TGTGCCAGCAGTTACTCGCCAGGGCCGGACGACTATGGCTACACCTTC. It encodes CASSYSPGPDDYGYTF.

The V and J genes are TRBV28 and TRBJ1-2; the D is unclear. Germline V gene sequence: CDR1 MDHEN, CDR2 SYDVKM. The CDR3 loop spans 13 amino acids. V shed 5 bases and J shed 8 bases, with 15 bases lying between them. The CDR3 reads CASSKREPRGYTF. The CDR3 coding sequence is TGTGCCAGCAGTAAGAGAGAACCTAGGGGCTACACCTTC.

This clone has a single count. The V gene is TRBV7-6, the J gene TRBJ2-7, with a tentative D call TRBD2 (6 bases). V was trimmed by 3 bases and J by 4 bases, leaving 10 bases between them. From germline, CDR1 is SGHVS and CDR2 FNYEAQ. The CDR3 covers 13 residues. The CDR3 spells CASSFDGGYEQYF. In DNA form, the CDR3 reads TGTGCCAGCAGCTTCGACGGGGGATACGAGCAGTACTTC.

This sequence joins TRBV2 and TRBJ1-3; the D is unclear. Germline CDR1 reads SNHLY; CDR2 reads FYNNEI. V was clipped by 4 bases and J by 2 bases, with 12 bases between them. The CDR3 consists of 15 residues. The CDR3 DNA reads as TGTGCCAGCAGTGTTGGCGGAGGGACTGGAAACACCATATATTTT. This codes for CASSVGGGTGNTIYF.

The V and J genes are TRBV5-4 and TRBJ1-2, with 11 positions matching TRBD1. The V gene end was trimmed by 5 bases and the J gene end by 10 bases; junction bases not matched to a gene: 10. The CDR3 totals 14 residues. Per germline, CDR1 SGHNT and CDR2 YYREEE (reference sequence). The DNA of the CDR3 is TGTGCCAGCAGGTGGGGACAGGGGGTTTCCGACTACACCTTC. It codes for CASRWGQGVSDYTF.

This chain uses TRBV30 with TRBJ1-3, with D hard to call. V lost 2 bases to trimming and J lost 0 bases, with 14 bases between them. The CDR3 totals 16 residues. The germline gives CDR1 GTSNPN, CDR2 SVGIG (reference sequence). The CDR3 coding sequence is TGTGCCTGGAGTCCCTCTCCTGGGAGCTCTGGAAACACCATATATTTT. It is translated as CAWSPSPGSSGNTIYF.

V and J are TRBV12-1 and TRBJ2-2; the table's D gene call, TRBD1, was not cross checked with the DNA. TRBV12-1 is listed as a pseudogene. The CDR3 length is 15 residues. Here the CDR3 DNA reads TGTGCCAGCAGCCCCAGGGGTTTGAACACCGGGGAGCTGTTTTTT. This codes for CASSPRGLNTGELFF.

This chain links TRBV30 with TRBJ1-5; tentative D call: TRBD1 (5 bases). With 1 base removed from V and 4 bases from J, the gap between germline ends came to 11 bases. Germline V gives CDR1 GTSNPN, CDR2 SVGIG (reference sequence). The CDR3 sequence is 14 residues long. CDR3 DNA: TGTGCCTGGAGTGAGTCCAGGGTAAATCAGCCCCAGCATTTT. It codes for CAWSESRVNQPQHF.

This rearrangement joins TRBV18 to TRBJ2-7, with TRBD1 as a possible D gene (5 bases). The CDR3 consists of 15 residues. The V end lost 1 base, the J end lost 6 bases, and 16 bases lay between the germline ends. Germline lookup yields CDR1 KGHSH and CDR2 LQKENI. CDR3 DNA sequence: TGTGCCAGCTCACCACTGGTAAGGGGTCAAAGCGAGCAGTACTTC. This gives the protein CASSPLVRGQSEQYF.

The V gene is TRBV6-5, the J gene TRBJ1-6; D unclear. Germline CDR1 reads MNHEY; CDR2 reads SVGAGI. The CDR3 totals 16 residues. Trimming removed 4 bases at V and 7 bases at J, with 17 bases between. The CDR3: CASSFTHPKLNSPLHF. The CDR3, as DNA: TGTGCCAGCAGTTTCACGCACCCGAAACTCAATTCACCCCTCCACTTT.

This clone was seen a few times. This rearrangement joins TRBV29-1 to TRBJ1-1; TRBD1 aligns across 9 bases. CDR3 length: 13 amino acids. The germline CDR1 and CDR2 sequences are SQVTM and ANQGSEA. J gave up 5 bases and V 6 bases, and 7 bases lay outside the gene matches. DNA of the CDR3: TGCAGCGTGGGGACAGGGTGGAGGACTGAAGCTTTCTTT. Protein: CSVGTGWRTEAFF.

The chain uses TRBV2 and TRBJ2-1; a possible D gene is TRBD1 (6 bases). Germline loops: CDR1 SNHLY, CDR2 FYNNEI. The CDR3 loop spans 17 amino acids. V was cut by 0 bases and J by 7 bases, with 19 bases left in between. In nucleotides, the CDR3 is TGTGCCAGCAGTGAAGCGCATCTGGGGGCGACTGAGAATGAGCAGTTCTTC. Translating gives CASSEAHLGATENEQFF.

As regards this clone: The germline gene is not matched at one end of the junction; a read error may be the cause. The chain combines TRBV28 with TRBJ2-4; TRBD2 matches 7 bases. The CDR3 consists of 13 residues. Germline V gene data show CDR1 as MDHEN and CDR2 as SYDVKM. The CDR3 here is CASGGGARNIQYF. CDR3 nucleotides: TGTGCCAGCGGGGGGGGAGCCAGAAACATTCAGTACTTC. Together with reference TRBV28 and TRBJ2-4, the CDR3 gives the full variable domain: DVKVTQSSRYLVKRTGEKVFLECVQDMDHENMFWYRQDPGLGLRLIYFSYDVKMKEKGDIPEGYSVSREKKERFSLILESASTNQTSMYLCASGGGARNIQYFGAGTRLSVL.

This clone has more than one count but fewer than ten. V and J are TRBV13 and TRBJ1-1; D is possibly TRBD1 (6 bases). The V gene's germline CDR1 is PRHDT and CDR2 FYEKMQ (reference sequence). The CDR3 totals 16 residues. V was shortened by 1 base and J by 4 bases, with 16 bases between the two germline ends. CDR3 protein: CASSLDARGESTEAFF. The DNA for the CDR3 is TGTGCCAGCAGCTTAGATGCCAGGGGTGAGAGCACTGAAGCTTTCTTT.

This clone has more than one count but fewer than ten. This chain links TRBV7-9 with TRBJ2-2; the match to TRBD1 covers 10 bases. This CDR3 spans 16 amino acids. The germline gives CDR1 SEHNR, CDR2 FQNEAQ (reference sequence). Trimming took 5 bases from V and 0 from J; bases not matched to a gene: 3. The CDR3 reads CASSVGQGANTGELFF. The CDR3, as DNA: TGTGCCAGCAGCGTCGGACAGGGGGCGAACACCGGGGAGCTGTTTTTT.

The chain carries TRBV7-9 and TRBJ1-6, with D perhaps matching TRBD1 (6 bases). CDR3 length: 16 residues. CDR1 is SEHNR and CDR2 is FQNEAQ in the germline V gene (reference sequence). The V and J ends lost 5 bases and 5 bases respectively, with 16 bases between them. The DNA of the CDR3 is TGTGCCAGCAGCCGGCCAGTGGGGGCAGATAATTCACCCCTCCACTTT. Translated: CASSRPVGADNSPLHF.